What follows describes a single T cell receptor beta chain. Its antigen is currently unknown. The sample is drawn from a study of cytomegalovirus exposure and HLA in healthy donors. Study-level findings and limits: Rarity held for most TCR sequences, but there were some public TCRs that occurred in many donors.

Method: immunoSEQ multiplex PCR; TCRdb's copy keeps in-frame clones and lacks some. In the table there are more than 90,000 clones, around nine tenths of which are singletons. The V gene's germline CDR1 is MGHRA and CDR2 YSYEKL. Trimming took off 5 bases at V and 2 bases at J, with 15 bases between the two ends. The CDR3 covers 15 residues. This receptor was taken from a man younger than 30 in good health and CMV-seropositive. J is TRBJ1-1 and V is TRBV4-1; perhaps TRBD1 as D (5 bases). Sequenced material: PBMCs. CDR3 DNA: TGCGCCAGCAGCACCAGAACAGGAGCTAACACTGAAGCTTTCTTT. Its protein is CASSTRTGANTEAFF.